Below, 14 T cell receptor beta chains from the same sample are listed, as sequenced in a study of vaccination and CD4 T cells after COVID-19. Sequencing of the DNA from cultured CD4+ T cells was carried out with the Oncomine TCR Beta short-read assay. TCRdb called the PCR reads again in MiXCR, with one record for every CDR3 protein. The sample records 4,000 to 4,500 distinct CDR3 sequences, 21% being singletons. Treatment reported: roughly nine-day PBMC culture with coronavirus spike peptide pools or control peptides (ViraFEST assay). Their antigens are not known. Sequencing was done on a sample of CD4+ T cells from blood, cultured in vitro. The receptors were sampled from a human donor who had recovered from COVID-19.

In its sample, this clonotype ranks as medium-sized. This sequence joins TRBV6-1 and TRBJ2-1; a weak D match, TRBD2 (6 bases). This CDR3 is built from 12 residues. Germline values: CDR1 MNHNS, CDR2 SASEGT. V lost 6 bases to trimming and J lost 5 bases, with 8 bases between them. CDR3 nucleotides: TGTGCCAGCAGACGCGGGGACAATGAGCAGTTCTTC. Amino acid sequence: CASRRGDNEQFF.

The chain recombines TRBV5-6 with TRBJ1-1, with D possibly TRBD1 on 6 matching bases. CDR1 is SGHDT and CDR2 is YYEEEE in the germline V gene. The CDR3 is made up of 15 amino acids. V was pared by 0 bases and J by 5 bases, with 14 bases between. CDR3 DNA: TGTGCCAGCAGCTTGGAGGGGGGCGCGGAGACTGAAGCTTTCTTT. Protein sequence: CASSLEGGAETEAFF.

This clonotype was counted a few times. The CDR3 sequence: CASTPHPGTGANEAFF. CDR3 DNA: TGTGCCAGTACCCCCCACCCCGGGACAGGGGCTAATGAAGCTTTCTTT. The chain is built from TRBV19 and TRBJ1-1, with TRBD1 matching over 10 bases. This CDR3 has 16 residues. Germline V gene data show CDR1 as LNHDA and CDR2 as SQIVND (reference sequence). V shed 7 bases and J 7 bases; nucleotides not matched to a gene: 15.

In nucleotides, the CDR3 is TGTGCCAGCAGCCCCTCTACGGGGAGCTCCTACAATGAGCAGTTCTTC. As protein: CASSPSTGSSYNEQFF. V and J are TRBV6-1 and TRBJ2-1; TRBD2 might be the D (5 bases). The V end lost 6 bases, the J end lost 0 bases, and 15 bases lay between the germline ends. The CDR3 consists of 16 residues. From germline, CDR1 is MNHNS and CDR2 SASEGT.

The CDR3 DNA sequence: TGTGCCAGCAGTGAAGGGCTAGCGGGTTACTCCTACAATGAGCAGTTCTTC. This sequence encodes CASSEGLAGYSYNEQFF. The chain recombines TRBV2 with TRBJ2-1, with 8 bases lining up with TRBD2. The length of the CDR3 is 17 residues. V lost 1 base and J lost 0; bases outside the gene matches: 5. The germline CDR1 and CDR2 sequences are SNHLY and FYNNEI.

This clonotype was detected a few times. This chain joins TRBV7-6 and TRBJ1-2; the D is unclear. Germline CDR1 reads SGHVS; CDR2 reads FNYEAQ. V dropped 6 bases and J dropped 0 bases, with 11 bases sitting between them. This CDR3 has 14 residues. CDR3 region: CASSFGDPNYGYTF. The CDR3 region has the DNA TGTGCCAGCAGTTTCGGAGACCCTAACTATGGCTACACCTTC.

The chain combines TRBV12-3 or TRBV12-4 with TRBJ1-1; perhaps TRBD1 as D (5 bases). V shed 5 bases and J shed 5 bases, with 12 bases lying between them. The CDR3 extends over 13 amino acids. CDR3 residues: CASSPSGRTEAFF. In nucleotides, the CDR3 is TGTGCCAGCAGTCCCTCAGGGAGGACTGAAGCTTTCTTT.

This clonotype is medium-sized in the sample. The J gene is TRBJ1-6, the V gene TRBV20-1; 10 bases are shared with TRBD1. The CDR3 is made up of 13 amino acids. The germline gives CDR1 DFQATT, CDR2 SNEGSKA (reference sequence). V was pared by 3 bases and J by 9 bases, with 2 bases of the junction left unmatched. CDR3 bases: TGCAGTGCTAGTAGGGACAGGGGTTCACCCCTCCACTTT. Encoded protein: CSASRDRGSPLHF.

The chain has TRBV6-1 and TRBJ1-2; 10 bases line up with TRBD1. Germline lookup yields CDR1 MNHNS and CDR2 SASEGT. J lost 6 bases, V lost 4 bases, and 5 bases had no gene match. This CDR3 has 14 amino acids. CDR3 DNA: TGTGCCAGCAGTGGGGACAGGGGAGGGCATGGCTACACCTTC. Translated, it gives CASSGDRGGHGYTF.

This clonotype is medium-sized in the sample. In DNA form, the CDR3 reads TGTGCCAGCAGCGTAGAAGAGGGGCTGGGCTATGGCTACACCTTC. Its protein product is CASSVEEGLGYGYTF. V is TRBV9 and J is TRBJ1-2; the D gene is possibly TRBD1 (5 bases). CDR1 is SGDLS and CDR2 is YYNGEE in the germline V gene. CDR3 length equals 15 residues. Deletions cut 0 bases from V and 4 bases from J, with 13 bases between.

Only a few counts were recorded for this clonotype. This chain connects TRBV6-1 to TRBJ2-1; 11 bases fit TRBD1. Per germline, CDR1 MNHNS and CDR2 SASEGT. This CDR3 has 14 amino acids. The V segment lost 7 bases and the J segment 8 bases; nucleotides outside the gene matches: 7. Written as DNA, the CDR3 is TGTGCCAGCATCACCGGGACAGGGGGATATGAGCAGTTCTTC. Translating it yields CASITGTGGYEQFF.

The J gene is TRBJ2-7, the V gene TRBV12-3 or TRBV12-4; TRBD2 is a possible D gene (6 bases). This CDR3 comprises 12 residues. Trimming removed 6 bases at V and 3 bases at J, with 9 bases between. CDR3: CASRFGGYEQYF. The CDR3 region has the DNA TGTGCCAGCAGGTTCGGGGGCTACGAGCAGTACTTC.

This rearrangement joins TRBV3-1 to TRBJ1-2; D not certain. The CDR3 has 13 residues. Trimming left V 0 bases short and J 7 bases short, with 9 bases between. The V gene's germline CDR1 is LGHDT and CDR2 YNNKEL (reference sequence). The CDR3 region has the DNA TGTGCCAGCAGCCAAGAGGGGATTTCTGGCTACACCTTC. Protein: CASSQEGISGYTF.

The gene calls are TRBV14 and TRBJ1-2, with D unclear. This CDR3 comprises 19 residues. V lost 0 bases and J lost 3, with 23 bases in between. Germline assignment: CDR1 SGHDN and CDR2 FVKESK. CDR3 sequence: CASSQDRVPGLRADYGYTF. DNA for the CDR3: TGTGCCAGCAGCCAAGATCGGGTCCCGGGTCTCCGAGCGGACTATGGCTACACCTTC.